The source of this T cell receptor beta chain is a study of blood T cell repertoires in COVID-19. In the study overall: The study drew acute and convalescent COVID-19 samples from the United States, Italy and Spain.

Assay used: immunoSEQ multiplex PCR; TCRdb lists only in-frame clones, some missing. The table shows approximately 260,000 clones, with about 88% occurring only once. Deletions cut 4 bases from V and 9 bases from J, with 7 bases between. Germline lookup yields CDR1 DFQATT and CDR2 SNEGSKA (reference sequence). The length of the CDR3 is 10 residues. Ages ranged from about 18 to 89 years, with residence in around 24 US areas. Assignments of participants to cohorts depended upon their own reported clinical history. The clonotype was recovered from a man in his thirties or forties with acute COVID-19. The gene calls are TRBV20-1 and TRBJ2-1; D call uncertain. Sequenced sample: PBMCs or T cells enriched from blood (not recorded which). The DNA of the CDR3 is TGCAGTGCTAAGGCGGCTGAGCAGTTCTTC. This sequence encodes CSAKAAEQFF.